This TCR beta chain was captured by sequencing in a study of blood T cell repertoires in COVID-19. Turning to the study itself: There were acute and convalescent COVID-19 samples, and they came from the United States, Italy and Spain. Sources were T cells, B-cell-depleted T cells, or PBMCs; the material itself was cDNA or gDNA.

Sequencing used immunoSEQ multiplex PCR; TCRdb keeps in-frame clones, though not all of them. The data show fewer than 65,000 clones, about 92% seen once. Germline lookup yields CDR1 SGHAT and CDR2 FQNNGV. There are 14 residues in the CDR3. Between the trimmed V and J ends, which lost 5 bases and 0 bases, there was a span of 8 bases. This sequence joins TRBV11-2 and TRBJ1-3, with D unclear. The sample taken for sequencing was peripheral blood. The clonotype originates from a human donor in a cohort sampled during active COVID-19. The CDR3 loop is CASSEQSSGNTIYF. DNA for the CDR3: TGTGCCAGCAGCGAACAGAGCTCTGGAAACACCATATATTTT.